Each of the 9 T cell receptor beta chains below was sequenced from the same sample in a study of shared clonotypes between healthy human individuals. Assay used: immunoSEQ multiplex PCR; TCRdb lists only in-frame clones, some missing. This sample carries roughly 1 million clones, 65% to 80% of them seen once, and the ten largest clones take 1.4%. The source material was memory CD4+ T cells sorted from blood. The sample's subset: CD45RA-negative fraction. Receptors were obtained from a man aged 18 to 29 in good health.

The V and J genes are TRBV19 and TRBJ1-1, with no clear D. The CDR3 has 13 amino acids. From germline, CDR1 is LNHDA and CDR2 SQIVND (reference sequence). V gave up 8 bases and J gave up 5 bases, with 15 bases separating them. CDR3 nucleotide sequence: TGTGCCAGTCGAAATCAGGCAGGTACTGAAGCTTTCTTT. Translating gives CASRNQAGTEAFF.

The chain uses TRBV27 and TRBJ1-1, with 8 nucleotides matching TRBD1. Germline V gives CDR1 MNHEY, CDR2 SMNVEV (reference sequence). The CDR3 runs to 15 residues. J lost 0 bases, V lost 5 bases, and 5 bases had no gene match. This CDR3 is CASSPQGAMNTEAFF. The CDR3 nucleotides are TGTGCCAGCAGTCCCCAGGGGGCAATGAACACTGAAGCTTTCTTT.

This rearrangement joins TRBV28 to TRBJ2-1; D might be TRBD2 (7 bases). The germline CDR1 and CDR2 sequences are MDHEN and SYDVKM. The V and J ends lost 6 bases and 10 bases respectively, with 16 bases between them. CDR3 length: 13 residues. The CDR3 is CASRGGGPSEQFF. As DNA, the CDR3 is TGTGCCAGCAGGGGCGGGGGCCCAAGCGAGCAGTTCTTC.

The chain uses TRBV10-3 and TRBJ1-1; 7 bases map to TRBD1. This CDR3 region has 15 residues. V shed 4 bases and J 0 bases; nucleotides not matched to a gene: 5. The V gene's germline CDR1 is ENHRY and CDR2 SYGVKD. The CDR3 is CAISGSGGMNTEAFF. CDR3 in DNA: TGTGCCATCAGTGGTTCAGGGGGGATGAACACTGAAGCTTTCTTT.

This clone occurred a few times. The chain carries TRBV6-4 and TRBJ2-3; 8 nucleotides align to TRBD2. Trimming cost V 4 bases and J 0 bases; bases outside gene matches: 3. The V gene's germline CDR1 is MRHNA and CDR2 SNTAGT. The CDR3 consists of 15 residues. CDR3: CASSVSSGSTDTQYF. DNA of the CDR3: TGTGCCAGCAGTGTGTCTAGCGGGAGCACAGATACGCAGTATTTT.

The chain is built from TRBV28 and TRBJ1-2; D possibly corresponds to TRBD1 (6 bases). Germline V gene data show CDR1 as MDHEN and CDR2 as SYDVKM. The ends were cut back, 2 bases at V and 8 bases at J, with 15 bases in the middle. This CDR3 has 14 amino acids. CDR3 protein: CASSLSGGGVGYTF. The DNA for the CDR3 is TGTGCCAGCAGTTTAAGTGGAGGGGGAGTGGGCTACACCTTC.

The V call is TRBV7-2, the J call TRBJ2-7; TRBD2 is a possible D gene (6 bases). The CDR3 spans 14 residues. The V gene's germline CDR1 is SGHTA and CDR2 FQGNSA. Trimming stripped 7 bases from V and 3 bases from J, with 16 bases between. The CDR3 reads CASTREVGIYEQYF. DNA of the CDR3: TGTGCCAGCACCAGGGAGGTAGGCATCTACGAGCAGTACTTC.

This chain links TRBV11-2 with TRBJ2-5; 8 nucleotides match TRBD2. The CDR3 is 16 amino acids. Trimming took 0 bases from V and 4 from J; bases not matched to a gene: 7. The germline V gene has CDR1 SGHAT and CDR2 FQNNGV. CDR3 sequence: CASSLEGGGLGETQYF. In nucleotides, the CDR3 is TGTGCCAGCAGCTTAGAAGGCGGGGGGCTTGGAGAGACCCAGTACTTC.

In DNA form, the CDR3 reads TGCGCCAGCAGCAGACCCGCGGCAACAGATACGCAGTATTTT. Protein: CASSRPAATDTQYF. The chain recombines TRBV5-1 with TRBJ2-3; D unclear. Trimming left V 4 bases short and J 3 bases short, with 12 bases between. CDR1 is SGHRS and CDR2 is YFSETQ in the germline V gene. The CDR3 consists of 14 residues.